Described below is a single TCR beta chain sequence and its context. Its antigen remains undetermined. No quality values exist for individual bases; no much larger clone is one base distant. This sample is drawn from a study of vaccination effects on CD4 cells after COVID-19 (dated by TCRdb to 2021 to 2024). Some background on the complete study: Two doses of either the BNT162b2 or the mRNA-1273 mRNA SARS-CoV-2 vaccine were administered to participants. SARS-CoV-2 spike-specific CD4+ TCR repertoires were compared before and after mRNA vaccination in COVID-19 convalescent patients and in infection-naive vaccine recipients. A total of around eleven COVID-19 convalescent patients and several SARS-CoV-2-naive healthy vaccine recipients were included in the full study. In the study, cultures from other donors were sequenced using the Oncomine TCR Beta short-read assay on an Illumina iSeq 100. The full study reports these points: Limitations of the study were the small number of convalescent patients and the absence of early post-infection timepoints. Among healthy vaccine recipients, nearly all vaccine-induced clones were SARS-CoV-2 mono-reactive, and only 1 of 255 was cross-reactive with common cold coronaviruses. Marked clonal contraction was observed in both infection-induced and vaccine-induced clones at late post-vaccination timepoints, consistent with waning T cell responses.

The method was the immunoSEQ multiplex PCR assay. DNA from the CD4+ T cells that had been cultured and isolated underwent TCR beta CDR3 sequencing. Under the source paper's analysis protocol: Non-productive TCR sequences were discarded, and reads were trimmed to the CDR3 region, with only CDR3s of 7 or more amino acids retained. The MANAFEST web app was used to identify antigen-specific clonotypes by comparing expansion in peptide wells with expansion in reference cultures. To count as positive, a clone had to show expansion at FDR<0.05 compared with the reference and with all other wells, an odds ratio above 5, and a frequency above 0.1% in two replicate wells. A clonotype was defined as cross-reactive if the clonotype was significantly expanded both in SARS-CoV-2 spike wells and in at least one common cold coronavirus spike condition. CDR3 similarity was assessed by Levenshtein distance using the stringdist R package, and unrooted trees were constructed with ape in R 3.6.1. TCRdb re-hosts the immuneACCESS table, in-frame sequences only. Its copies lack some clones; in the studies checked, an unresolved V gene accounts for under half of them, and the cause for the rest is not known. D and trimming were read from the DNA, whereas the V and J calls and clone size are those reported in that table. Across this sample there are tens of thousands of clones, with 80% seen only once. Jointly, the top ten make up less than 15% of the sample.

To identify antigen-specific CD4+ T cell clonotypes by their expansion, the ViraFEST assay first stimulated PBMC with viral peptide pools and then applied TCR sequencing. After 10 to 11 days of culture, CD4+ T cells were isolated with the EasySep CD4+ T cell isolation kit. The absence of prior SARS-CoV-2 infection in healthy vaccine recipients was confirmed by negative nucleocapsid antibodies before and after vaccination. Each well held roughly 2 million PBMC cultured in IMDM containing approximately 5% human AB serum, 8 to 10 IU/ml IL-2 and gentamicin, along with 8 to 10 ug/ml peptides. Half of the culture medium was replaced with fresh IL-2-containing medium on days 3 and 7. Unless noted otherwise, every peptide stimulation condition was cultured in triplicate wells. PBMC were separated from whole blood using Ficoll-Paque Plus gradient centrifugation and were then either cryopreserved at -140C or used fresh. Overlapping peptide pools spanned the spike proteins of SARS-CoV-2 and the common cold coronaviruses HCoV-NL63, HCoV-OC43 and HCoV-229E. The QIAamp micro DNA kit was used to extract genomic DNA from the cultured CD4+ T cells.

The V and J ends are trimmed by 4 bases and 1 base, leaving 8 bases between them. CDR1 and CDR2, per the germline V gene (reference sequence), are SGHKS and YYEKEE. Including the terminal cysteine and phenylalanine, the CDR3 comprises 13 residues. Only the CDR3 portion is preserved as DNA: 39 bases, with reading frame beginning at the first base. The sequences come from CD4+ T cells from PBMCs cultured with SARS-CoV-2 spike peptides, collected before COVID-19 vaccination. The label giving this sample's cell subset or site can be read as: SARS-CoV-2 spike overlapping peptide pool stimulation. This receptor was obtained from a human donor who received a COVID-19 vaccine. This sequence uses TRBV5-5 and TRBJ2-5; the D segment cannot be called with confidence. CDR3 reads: CASSRFSQETQYF. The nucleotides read TGTGCCAGCAGCCGTTTTTCCCAAGAGACCCAGTACTTC.